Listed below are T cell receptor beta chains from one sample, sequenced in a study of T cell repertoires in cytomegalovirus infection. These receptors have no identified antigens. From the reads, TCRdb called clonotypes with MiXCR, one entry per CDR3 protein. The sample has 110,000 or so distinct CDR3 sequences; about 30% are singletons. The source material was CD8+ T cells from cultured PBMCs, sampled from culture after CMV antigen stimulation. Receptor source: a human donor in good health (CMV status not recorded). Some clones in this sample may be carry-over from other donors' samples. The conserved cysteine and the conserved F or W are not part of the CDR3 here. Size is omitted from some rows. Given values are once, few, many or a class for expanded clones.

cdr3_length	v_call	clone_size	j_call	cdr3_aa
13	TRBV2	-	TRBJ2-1	ASRATSGGLNEQF
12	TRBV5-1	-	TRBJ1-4	ASSDGLQNEKLF
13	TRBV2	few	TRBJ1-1	ATVQLDRMNTEAF
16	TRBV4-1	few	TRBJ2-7	ASSQALVSGGDSYEQY
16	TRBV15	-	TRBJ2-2	ATSTLDGTDDNTGELF
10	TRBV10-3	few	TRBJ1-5	AISMRNQPQH
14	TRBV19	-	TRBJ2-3	ASTPYSGGTTDTQY
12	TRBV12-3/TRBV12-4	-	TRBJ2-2	ASSSTGFTGELF
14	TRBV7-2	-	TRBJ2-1	ASSPLAGGPGDEQF
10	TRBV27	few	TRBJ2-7	ASNGPRSEQY
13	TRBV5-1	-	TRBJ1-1	ASSFNRTVNTEAF
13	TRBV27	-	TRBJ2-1	ASTKGGGPLNEQF
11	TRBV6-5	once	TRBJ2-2	ASSYGYPGELF
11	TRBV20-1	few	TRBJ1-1	SARGRMNTEAF
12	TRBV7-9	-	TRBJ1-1	ASSSRAGGTEAF
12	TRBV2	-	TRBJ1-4	ASSEYRVQEKLF
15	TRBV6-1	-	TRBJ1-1	ASSFTGGGRMNTEAF
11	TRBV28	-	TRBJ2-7	ASRGTGGVEQY
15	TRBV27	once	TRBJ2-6	ASSLWAASSGANVLT
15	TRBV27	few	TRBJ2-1	ASSHPRTGELYNEQF
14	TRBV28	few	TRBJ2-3	ASSLVAGALTDTQY